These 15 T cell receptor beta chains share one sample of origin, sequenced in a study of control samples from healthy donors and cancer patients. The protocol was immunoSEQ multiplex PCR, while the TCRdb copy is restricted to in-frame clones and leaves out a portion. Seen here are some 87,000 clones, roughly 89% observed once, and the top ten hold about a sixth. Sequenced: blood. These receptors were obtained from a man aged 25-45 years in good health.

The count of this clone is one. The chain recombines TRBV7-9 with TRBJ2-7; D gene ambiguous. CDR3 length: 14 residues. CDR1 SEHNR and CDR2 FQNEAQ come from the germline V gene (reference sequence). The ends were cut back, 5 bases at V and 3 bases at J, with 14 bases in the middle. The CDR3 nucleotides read TGTGCCAGCAGCCCGACGGCCCCCGGCTACGAGCAGTACTTC. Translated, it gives CASSPTAPGYEQYF.

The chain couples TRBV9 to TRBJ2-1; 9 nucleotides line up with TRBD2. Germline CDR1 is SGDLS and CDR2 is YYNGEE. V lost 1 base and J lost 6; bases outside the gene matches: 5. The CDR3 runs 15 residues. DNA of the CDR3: TGTGCCAGCAGCGTATTGGCTAGCGGGGCCAATGAGCAGTTCTTC. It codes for CASSVLASGANEQFF.

This chain's CDR3 is CATSRDRLGNEKLFF. The CDR3 DNA sequence: TGTGCCACCAGCAGAGATAGACTTGGCAATGAAAAACTGTTTTTT. V usage is TRBV15 and J usage is TRBJ1-4; D uncertain. The V end lost 0 bases, the J end lost 5 bases, and 10 bases lay between the germline ends. The CDR3 runs 15 residues. Germline-derived CDR1 and CDR2 are LNHNV and YYDKDF (reference sequence).

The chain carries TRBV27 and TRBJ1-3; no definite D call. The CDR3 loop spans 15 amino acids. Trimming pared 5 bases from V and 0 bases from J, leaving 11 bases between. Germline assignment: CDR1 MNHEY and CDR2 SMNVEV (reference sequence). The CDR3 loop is CASSPAPRSGNTIYF. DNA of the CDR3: TGTGCCAGCAGTCCTGCGCCCCGCTCTGGAAACACCATATATTTT.

The DNA of the CDR3 is TGTGCCAGCACCAGGACAGGGGAGAATTCACCCCTCCACTTT. This translates into CASTRTGENSPLHF. The chain carries TRBV7-9 and TRBJ1-6; 9 bases fit TRBD1. The CDR3 totals 14 residues. Trimming removed 7 bases from V and 7 bases from J; junction bases left unmatched: 5. Germline V gene data show CDR1 as SEHNR and CDR2 as FQNEAQ (reference sequence).

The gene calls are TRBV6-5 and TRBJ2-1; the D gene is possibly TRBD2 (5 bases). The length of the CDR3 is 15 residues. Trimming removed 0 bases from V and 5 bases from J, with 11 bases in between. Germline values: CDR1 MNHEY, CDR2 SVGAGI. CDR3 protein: CASSYSTLGDNEQFF. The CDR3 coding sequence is TGTGCCAGCAGTTACTCGACGCTGGGAGACAATGAGCAGTTCTTC.

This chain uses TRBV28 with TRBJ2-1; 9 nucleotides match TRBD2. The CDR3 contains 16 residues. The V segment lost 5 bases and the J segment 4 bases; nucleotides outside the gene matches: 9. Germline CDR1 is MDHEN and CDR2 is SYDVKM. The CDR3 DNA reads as TGTGCCAGCAGTCTTCATAGCGGGAGAAGTTACAATGAGCAGTTCTTC. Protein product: CASSLHSGRSYNEQFF.

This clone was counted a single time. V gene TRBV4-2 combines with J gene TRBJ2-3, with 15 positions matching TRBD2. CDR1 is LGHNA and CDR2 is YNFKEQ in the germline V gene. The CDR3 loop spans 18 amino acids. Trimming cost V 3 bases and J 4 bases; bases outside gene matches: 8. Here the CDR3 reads CASSQWTSGGAGPDTQYF. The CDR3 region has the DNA TGTGCCAGCAGCCAGTGGACTAGCGGGGGGGCCGGCCCAGATACGCAGTATTTT.

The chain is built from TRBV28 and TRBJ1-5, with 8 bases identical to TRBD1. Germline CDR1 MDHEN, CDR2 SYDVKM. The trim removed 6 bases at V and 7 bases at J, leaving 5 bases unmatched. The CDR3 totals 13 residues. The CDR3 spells CASRGTGEQPQHF. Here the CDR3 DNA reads TGTGCCAGCAGGGGGACAGGAGAACAGCCCCAGCATTTT.

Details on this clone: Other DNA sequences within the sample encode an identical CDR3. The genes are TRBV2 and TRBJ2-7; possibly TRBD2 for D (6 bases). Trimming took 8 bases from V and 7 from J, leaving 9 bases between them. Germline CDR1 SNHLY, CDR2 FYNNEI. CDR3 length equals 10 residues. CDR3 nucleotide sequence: TGTGCCAGCGACGGGGGAGAGCAGTACTTC. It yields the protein CASDGGEQYF.

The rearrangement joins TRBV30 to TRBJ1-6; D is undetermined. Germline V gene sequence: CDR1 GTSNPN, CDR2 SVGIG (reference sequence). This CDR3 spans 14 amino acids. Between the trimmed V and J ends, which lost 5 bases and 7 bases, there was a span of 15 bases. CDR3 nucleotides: TGTGCCTGGGTCGAGCCGGACCGGAATTCACCCCTCCACTTT. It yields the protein CAWVEPDRNSPLHF.

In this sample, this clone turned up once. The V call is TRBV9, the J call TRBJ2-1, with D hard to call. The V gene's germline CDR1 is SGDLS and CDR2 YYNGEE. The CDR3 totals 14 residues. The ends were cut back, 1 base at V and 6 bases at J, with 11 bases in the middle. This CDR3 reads CASSVRGNFNEQFF. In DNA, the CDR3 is TGTGCCAGCAGCGTAAGAGGCAATTTCAATGAGCAGTTCTTC.

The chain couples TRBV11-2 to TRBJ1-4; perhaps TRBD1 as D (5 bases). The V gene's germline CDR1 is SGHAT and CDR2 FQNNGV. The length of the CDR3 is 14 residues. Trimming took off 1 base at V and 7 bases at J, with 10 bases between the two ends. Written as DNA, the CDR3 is TGTGCCAGCAGCTTAGTGGGGGGACGTGAAAAACTGTTTTTT. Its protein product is CASSLVGGREKLFF.

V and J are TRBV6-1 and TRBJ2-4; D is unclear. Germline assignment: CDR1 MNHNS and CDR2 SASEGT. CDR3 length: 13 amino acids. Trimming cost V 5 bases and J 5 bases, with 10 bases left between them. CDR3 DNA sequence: TGTGCCAGCAGTTGGTCCTCGGAAAACATTCAGTACTTC. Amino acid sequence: CASSWSSENIQYF.

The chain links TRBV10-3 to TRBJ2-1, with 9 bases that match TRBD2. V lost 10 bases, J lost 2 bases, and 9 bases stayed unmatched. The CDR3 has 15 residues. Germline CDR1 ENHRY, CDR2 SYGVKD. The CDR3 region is CATEGQREAYNEQFF. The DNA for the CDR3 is TGTGCCACCGAAGGCCAGCGGGAGGCCTACAATGAGCAGTTCTTC.